These T cell receptor beta chains were read from a single sample in a study of blood T cell repertoires in COVID-19. Generated by immunoSEQ multiplex PCR, the TCRdb table keeps only in-frame clones and is missing some. The sample consists of over 200,000 clones, roughly 80% of them appearing once. Sequenced material: peripheral blood. The receptors stem from a human donor in a cohort sampled during active COVID-19. CDR3s include the opening cysteine and the closing phenylalanine or tryptophan. The D gene is left open where the match is weak. The size field is filled for only some rows; it gives once, few, many or a size class.

v_call	j_call	clone_size	d_call	cdr3_aa	cdr3_nt
TRBV19	TRBJ2-2	.	.	CASEGGTGELFF	TGTGCCTCCGAAGGGGGCACCGGGGAGCTGTTTTTT
TRBV5-8	TRBJ2-7	.	TRBD2	CASSLFKGLAFHEQYF	TGTGCCAGCAGCTTATTTAAGGGACTAGCTTTCCACGAGCAGTACTTC
TRBV7-9	TRBJ2-1	.	TRBD1	CASTQRGGDEQFF	TGTGCCAGCACCCAAAGAGGGGGCGATGAGCAGTTCTTC
TRBV7-6	TRBJ2-1	.	TRBD2	CASSETLASQYNEQFF	TGTGCCAGCAGCGAAACACTAGCGTCGCAGTACAATGAGCAGTTCTTC
TRBV25-1	TRBJ2-7	.	TRBD1	CASQGTGGSYEQYF	TGTGCCAGCCAAGGGACAGGGGGATCCTACGAGCAGTACTTC
TRBV9	TRBJ2-2	.	TRBD2	CASSGGRLAGGRAGELFF	TGTGCCAGCAGCGGCGGGAGACTAGCGGGAGGGCGAGCCGGGGAGCTGTTTTTT
TRBV5-4	TRBJ1-1	.	.	CASSFGGVGNTEAFF	TGTGCCAGCAGCTTTGGCGGGGTTGGGAACACTGAAGCTTTCTTT
TRBV7-9	TRBJ2-7	.	TRBD1	CASSRGQASYEQYF	TGTGCCAGCAGTCGTGGACAGGCCTCCTACGAGCAGTACTTC
TRBV3-1/TRBV3-2	TRBJ1-4	.	.	CASRTQGNEKLFF	TGTGCCAGCCGAACTCAGGGAAATGAAAAACTGTTTTTT
TRBV7-2	TRBJ2-7	.	TRBD2	CASSAGLAVSYEQYF	TGTGCCAGCAGCGCGGGACTAGCGGTTTCCTACGAGCAGTACTTC
TRBV27	TRBJ2-5	.	.	CASSRLGGQETQYF	TGTGCCAGCAGTCGGCTCGGGGGCCAAGAGACCCAGTACTTC
TRBV19	TRBJ2-7	few	TRBD2	CATPTSAGVTSYEQYF	TGTGCCACTCCCACCTCAGCGGGAGTCACCTCCTACGAGCAGTACTTC
TRBV10-3	TRBJ2-1	.	TRBD2	CAISEYGLAGNEQFF	TGTGCCATCAGTGAGTACGGACTAGCGGGCAATGAGCAGTTCTTC
TRBV27	TRBJ1-6	.	.	CASRRRTAYNSPLHF	TGTGCCAGCAGACGGAGGACAGCATATAATTCACCCCTCCACTTT
TRBV14	TRBJ2-3	.	TRBD2	CASSLGTSRTDTQYF	TGTGCCAGCAGCCTCGGGACTAGCCGAACAGATACGCAGTATTTT
TRBV6-5	TRBJ1-2	once	.	CASRKDNNYGYTF	TGTGCCAGCAGAAAAGACAACAACTATGGCTACACCTTC
TRBV2	TRBJ1-2	.	TRBD1	CASTDRVRGYTF	TGTGCCAGCACGGACAGGGTGCGAGGCTACACCTTC
TRBV7-2	TRBJ1-1	.	TRBD1	CASSLDLGDSIFGTEAFF	TGTGCCAGCAGCTTAGACTTGGGGGACAGCATCTTCGGCACTGAAGCTTTCTTT
TRBV5-6	TRBJ2-7	.	TRBD1	CASSPDLDRGHEQYF	TGTGCCAGCAGCCCAGACTTAGACAGGGGCCACGAGCAGTACTTC
TRBV9	TRBJ2-7	.	TRBD2	CASSRLAGLHYEQYF	TGTGCCAGCAGCCGACTAGCGGGACTACACTACGAGCAGTACTTC
TRBV19	TRBJ1-2	few	.	CASSIVHGTLAYGYTF	TGTGCCAGTAGTATAGTTCACGGGACTCTTGCCTATGGCTACACCTTC
TRBV19	TRBJ2-5	.	TRBD2	CASSMRLAGLEETQYF	TGTGCCAGTAGTATGCGACTAGCGGGGTTAGAAGAGACCCAGTACTTC
TRBV30	TRBJ1-2	.	.	CAWSVLDRVYGYTF	TGTGCCTGGAGTGTACTAGATCGGGTGTATGGCTACACCTTC
TRBV28	TRBJ1-5	.	.	CASSIRQVGIAQHF	TGTGCCAGCAGTATCAGACAAGTTGGAATCGCCCAGCATTTT
TRBV6-2/TRBV6-3	TRBJ2-7	.	TRBD1	CASSRDRAAHEQYF	TGTGCCAGCAGCCGGGACAGGGCGGCCCACGAGCAGTACTTC
TRBV21-1	TRBJ1-6	.	.	CASSNMGGSYNSPLHF	TGTGCCAGCAGCAATATGGGGGGTTCCTATAATTCACCCCTCCACTTT
TRBV10-3	TRBJ2-4	.	TRBD1	CAISSDRASKNIQYF	TGTGCCATCAGTTCGGACAGGGCGTCCAAAAACATTCAGTACTTC
TRBV28	TRBJ2-7	few	TRBD1	CASRGTGHEQYF	TGTGCCAGCAGAGGGACAGGGCACGAGCAGTACTTC
TRBV11-2	TRBJ2-2	.	TRBD2	CASSQGLATGELFF	TGTGCCAGCAGTCAGGGACTAGCGACCGGGGAGCTGTTTTTT
TRBV6-6	TRBJ2-3	.	TRBD2	CASSGTSGVTDTQYF	TGTGCCAGCAGTGGGACTAGCGGGGTCACAGATACGCAGTATTTT
TRBV27	TRBJ2-7	.	.	CASSLSDSYHYEQYF	TGTGCCAGCAGTTTATCGGACAGCTACCACTACGAGCAGTACTTC
TRBV4-2	TRBJ1-2	once	TRBD1	CASSQGQQGARYGYTF	TGTGCCAGCAGCCAGGGACAACAGGGGGCGAGGTATGGCTACACCTTC
TRBV15	TRBJ2-7	.	TRBD2	CATSRALAGLLSYEQYF	TGTGCCACCAGCAGAGCTCTAGCGGGCTTATTATCCTACGAGCAGTACTTC
TRBV10-3	TRBJ2-7	.	TRBD1	CAISESGQNYEQYF	TGTGCCATCAGTGAGTCGGGACAGAACTACGAGCAGTACTTC
TRBV28	TRBJ2-7	.	TRBD2	CASKSSGRSYEQYF	TGTGCCAGCAAGAGTAGCGGGAGGTCCTACGAGCAGTACTTC
TRBV6-5	TRBJ2-6	.	.	CASSYRALSGANVLTF	TGTGCCAGCAGTTACCGCGCCCTCTCTGGGGCCAACGTCCTGACTTTC
TRBV5-1	TRBJ2-1	.	TRBD2	CASSLTGGVYNEQFF	TGCGCCAGCAGCTTGACGGGAGGGGTCTACAATGAGCAGTTCTTC
TRBV7-2	TRBJ2-1	few	.	CASSLGLTSNEQFF	TGTGCCAGCAGCTTAGGGCTCACCTCTAATGAGCAGTTCTTC
TRBV18	TRBJ2-1	.	TRBD2	CASSPRTSGRVYNEQFF	TGTGCCAGCTCCCCCCGGACTAGCGGGAGGGTGTACAATGAGCAGTTCTTC
TRBV15	TRBJ2-1	few	.	CATSRDRGNEQFF	TGTGCCACCAGCAGAGATCGGGGAAATGAGCAGTTCTTC
TRBV18	TRBJ2-5	.	.	CASSPGETQYF	TGTGCCAGCTCACCCGGGGAGACCCAGTACTTC
TRBV11-3	TRBJ2-7	.	TRBD2	CASSRSGTSSHEQYF	TGTGCCAGCAGCCGCTCCGGGACTAGCTCCCACGAGCAGTACTTC
TRBV5-6	TRBJ2-3	.	.	CASSLATDTQYF	TGTGCCAGCAGCTTAGCCACAGATACGCAGTATTTT
TRBV3-1/TRBV3-2	TRBJ2-7	.	.	CASSSKGEGGYEQYF	TGTGCCAGCAGCTCAAAGGGGGAAGGGGGATACGAGCAGTACTTC
TRBV5-4	TRBJ2-2	few	.	CASSPPGGPGELFF	TGTGCCAGCAGCCCCCCGGGGGGCCCCGGGGAGCTGTTTTTT
TRBV29-1	TRBJ1-1	.	TRBD1	CSVERGRFAEAFF	TGCAGCGTTGAGAGGGGGCGTTTCGCTGAAGCTTTCTTT
TRBV12-1	TRBJ2-1	.	.	CASSSGTSKYEQFF	TGTGCCAGCAGCTCCGGGACTAGCAAATATGAGCAGTTCTTC
TRBV11-1	TRBJ1-4	.	.	CASGREKLFF	TGTGCCAGTGGGAGAGAAAAACTGTTTTTT
TRBV19	TRBJ2-7	.	TRBD1	CASKGTGAYEQYF	TGTGCCAGTAAAGGGACAGGCGCCTACGAGCAGTACTTC